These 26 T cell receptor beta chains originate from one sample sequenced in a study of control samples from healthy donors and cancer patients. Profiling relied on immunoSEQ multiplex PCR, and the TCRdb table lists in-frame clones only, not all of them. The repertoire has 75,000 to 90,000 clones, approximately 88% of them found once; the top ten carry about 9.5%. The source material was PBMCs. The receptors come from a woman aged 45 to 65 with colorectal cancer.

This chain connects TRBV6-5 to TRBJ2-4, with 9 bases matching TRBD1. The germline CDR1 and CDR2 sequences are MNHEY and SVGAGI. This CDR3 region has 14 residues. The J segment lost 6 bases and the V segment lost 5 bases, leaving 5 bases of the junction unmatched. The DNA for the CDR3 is TGTGCCAGCAGTACCGGACAGGGGACAAACATTCAGTACTTC. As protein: CASSTGQGTNIQYF.

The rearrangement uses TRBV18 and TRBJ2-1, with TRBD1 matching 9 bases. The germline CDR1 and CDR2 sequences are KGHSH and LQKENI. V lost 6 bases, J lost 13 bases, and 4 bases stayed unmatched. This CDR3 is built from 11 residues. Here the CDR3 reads CASSRDREQFF. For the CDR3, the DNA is TGTGCCAGCTCCCGGGACAGGGAACAGTTCTTC. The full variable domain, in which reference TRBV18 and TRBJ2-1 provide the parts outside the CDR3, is NAGVMQNPRHLVRRRGQEARLRCSPMKGHSHVYWYRQLPEEGLKFMVYLQKENIIDESGMPKERFSAEFPKEGPSILRIQQVVRGDSAAYFCASSRDREQFFGPGTRLTVL.

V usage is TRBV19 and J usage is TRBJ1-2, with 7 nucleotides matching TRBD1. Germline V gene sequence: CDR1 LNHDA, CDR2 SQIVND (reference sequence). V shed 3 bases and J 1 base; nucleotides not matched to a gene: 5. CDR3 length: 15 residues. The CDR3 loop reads CASSIRDSFNYGYTF. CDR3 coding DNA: TGTGCCAGTAGTATCCGGGACAGCTTTAACTATGGCTACACCTTC. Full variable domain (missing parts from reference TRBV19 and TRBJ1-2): DGGITQSPKYLFRKEGQNVTLSCEQNLNHDAMYWYRQDPGQGLRLIYYSQIVNDFQKGDIAEGYSVSREKKESFPLTVTSAQKNPTAFYLCASSIRDSFNYGYTFGSGTRLTVV.

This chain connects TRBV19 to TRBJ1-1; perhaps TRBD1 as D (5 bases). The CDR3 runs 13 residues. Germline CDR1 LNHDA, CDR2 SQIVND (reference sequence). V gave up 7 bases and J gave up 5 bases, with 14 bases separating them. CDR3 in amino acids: CASTDSGRTEAFF. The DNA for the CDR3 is TGTGCCAGTACCGATTCAGGGAGGACTGAAGCTTTCTTT.

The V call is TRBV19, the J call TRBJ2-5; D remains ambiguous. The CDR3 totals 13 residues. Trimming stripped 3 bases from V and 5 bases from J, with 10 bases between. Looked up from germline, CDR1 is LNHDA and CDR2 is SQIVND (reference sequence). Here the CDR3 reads CASSIEGKETQYF. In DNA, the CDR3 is TGTGCCAGTAGTATTGAAGGGAAGGAGACCCAGTACTTC.

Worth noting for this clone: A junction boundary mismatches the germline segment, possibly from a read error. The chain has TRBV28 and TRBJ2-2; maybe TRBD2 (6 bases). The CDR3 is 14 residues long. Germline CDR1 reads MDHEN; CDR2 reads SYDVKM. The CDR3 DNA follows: TGTGCCAGCAGTTCTTCCCCAGGCGGGGTTTCCCCGCGTTGG. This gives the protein CASSSSPGGVSPRW.

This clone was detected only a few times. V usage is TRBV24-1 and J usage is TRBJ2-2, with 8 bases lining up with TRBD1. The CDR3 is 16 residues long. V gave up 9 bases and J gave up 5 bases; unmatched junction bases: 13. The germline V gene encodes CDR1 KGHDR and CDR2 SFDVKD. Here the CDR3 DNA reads TGTGCCACCTCTGGTCGACAGGGGCCCTCAACCGGGGAGCTGTTTTTT. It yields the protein CATSGRQGPSTGELFF.

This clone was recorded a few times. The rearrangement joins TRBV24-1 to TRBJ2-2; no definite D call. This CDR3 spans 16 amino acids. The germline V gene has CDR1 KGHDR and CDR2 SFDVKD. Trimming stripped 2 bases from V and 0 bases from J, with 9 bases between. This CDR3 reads CATSDWSRTNTGELFF. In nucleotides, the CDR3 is TGTGCCACCAGTGATTGGTCCAGAACGAACACCGGGGAGCTGTTTTTT.

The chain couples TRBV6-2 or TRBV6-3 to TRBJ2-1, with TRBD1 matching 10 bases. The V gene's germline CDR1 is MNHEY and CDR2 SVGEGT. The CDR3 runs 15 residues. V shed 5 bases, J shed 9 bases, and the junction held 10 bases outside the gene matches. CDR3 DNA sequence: TGTGCCAGCAGTACAGGGACAGGGGTTTTGGGTGAGCAGTTCTTC. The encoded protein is CASSTGTGVLGEQFF.

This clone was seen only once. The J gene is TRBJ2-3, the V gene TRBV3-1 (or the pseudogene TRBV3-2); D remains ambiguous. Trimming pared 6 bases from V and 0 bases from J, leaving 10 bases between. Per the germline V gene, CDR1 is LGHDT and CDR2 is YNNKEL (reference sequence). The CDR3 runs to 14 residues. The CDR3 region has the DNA TGTGCCAGCAGACCCGGACCCAGCACAGATACGCAGTATTTT. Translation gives CASRPGPSTDTQYF.

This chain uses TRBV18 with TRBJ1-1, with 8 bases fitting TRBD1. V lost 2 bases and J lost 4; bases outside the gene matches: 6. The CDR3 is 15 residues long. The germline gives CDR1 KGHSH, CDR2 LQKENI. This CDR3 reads CASSPGQGASTEAFF. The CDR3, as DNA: TGTGCCAGCTCACCAGGGCAGGGGGCAAGCACTGAAGCTTTCTTT.

DNA of the CDR3: TGCAGCGGACGTACTAGCGGGGGGGAGACCCAGTACTTC. Protein sequence: CSGRTSGGETQYF. The rearrangement links TRBV29-1 to TRBJ2-5, with 12 bases matching TRBD2. CDR3 length: 13 residues. V was pared by 7 bases and J by 5 bases, with 5 bases of the junction left unmatched. Germline CDR1 reads SQVTM; CDR2 reads ANQGSEA.

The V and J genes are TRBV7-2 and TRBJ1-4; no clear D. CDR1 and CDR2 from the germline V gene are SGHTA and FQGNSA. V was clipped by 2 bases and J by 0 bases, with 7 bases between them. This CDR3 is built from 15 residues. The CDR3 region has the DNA TGTGCCAGCAGCTTATCGCTTTCAACTAATGAAAAACTGTTTTTT. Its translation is CASSLSLSTNEKLFF.

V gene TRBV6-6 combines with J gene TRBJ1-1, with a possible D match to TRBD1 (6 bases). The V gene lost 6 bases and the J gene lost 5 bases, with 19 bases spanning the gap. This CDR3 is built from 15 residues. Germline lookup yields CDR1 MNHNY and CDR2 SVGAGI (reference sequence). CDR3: CASRPQTGRWTEAFF. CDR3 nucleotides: TGTGCCAGCAGACCCCAGACAGGCCGGTGGACTGAAGCTTTCTTT.

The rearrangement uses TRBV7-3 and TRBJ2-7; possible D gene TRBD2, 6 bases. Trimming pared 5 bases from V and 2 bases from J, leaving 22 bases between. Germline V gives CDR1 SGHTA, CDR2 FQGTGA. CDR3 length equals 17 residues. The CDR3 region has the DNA TGTGCCAGCAGCCAGAGATTCGGGGCGGGGCTTCCCTACGAGCAGTACGTC. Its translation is CASSQRFGAGLPYEQYV.

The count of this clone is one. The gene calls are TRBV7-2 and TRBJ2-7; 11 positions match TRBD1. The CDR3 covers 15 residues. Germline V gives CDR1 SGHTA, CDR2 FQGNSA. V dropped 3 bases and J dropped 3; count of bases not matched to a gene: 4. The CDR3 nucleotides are TGTGCCAGCAGCTTTACCGGGACAGGGGGCTACGAGCAGTACGTC. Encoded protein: CASSFTGTGGYEQYV.

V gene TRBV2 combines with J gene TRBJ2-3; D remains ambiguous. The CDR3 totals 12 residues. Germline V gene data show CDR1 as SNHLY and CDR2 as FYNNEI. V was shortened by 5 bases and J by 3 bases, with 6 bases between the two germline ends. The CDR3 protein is CASSLGTDTQYF. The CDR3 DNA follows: TGTGCCAGCAGTCTAGGAACAGATACGCAGTATTTT.

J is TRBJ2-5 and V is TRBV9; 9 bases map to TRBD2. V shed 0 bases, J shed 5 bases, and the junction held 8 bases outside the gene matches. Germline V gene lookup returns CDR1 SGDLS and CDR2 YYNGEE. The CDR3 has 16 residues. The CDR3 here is CASSVAGGGAGETQYF. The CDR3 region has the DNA TGTGCCAGCAGCGTAGCAGGCGGGGGGGCTGGGGAGACCCAGTACTTC.

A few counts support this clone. CDR3 region: CASSLGGGEDTQYF. CDR3 nucleotide sequence: TGCGCCAGCAGCTTGGGAGGGGGAGAGGATACGCAGTATTTT. J is TRBJ2-3 and V is TRBV5-1; D possibly corresponds to TRBD1 (6 bases). Trimming took off 0 bases at V and 6 bases at J, with 11 bases between the two ends. The CDR3 is made up of 14 amino acids. Germline-derived CDR1 and CDR2 are SGHRS and YFSETQ.

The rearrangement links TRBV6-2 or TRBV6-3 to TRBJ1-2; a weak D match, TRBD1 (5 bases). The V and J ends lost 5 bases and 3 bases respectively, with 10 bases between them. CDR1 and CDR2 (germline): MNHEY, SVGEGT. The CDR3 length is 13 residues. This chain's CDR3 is CASSQQVDYGYTF. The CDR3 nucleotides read TGTGCCAGCAGTCAACAGGTGGACTATGGCTACACCTTC.

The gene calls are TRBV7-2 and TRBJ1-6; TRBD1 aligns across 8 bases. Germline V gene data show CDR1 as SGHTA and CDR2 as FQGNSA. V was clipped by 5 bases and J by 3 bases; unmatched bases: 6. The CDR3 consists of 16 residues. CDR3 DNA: TGTGCCAGCAGCAAGGACAGGGTTGGCTATAATTCACCCCTCCACTTT. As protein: CASSKDRVGYNSPLHF.

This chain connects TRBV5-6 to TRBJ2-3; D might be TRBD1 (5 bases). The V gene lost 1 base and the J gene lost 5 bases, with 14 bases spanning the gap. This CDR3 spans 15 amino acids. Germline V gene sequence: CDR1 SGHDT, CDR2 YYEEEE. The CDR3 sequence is CASSLQPRAEDTQYF. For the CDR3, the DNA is TGTGCCAGCAGCTTGCAACCCAGGGCTGAAGATACGCAGTATTTT.

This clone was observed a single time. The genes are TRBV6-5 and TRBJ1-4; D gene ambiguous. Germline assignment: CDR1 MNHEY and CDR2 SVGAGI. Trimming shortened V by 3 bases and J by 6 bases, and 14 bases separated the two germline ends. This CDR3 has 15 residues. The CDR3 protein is CASSYNPSAHEKLFF. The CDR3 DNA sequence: TGTGCCAGCAGTTATAACCCCTCCGCGCATGAAAAACTGTTTTTT.

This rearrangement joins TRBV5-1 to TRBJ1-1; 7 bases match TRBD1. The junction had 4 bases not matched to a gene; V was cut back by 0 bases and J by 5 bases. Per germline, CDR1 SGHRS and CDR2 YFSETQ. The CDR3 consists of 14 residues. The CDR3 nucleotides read TGCGCCAGCAGCTTGGTAGGGGGCGAAACTGAAGCTTTCTTT. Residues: CASSLVGGETEAFF.

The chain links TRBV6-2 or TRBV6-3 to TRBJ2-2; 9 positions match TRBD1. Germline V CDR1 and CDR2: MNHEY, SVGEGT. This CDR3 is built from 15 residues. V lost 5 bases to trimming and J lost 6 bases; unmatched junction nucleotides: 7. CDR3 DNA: TGTGCCAGCAGTACCGGGACAGGGCAGGCCGGGGAGCTGTTTTTT. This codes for CASSTGTGQAGELFF.

The CDR3 sequence is CASSNKGGAGANVLTF. The DNA for the CDR3 is TGTGCCAGCAGTAACAAAGGGGGCGCTGGGGCCAACGTCCTGACTTTC. The genes are TRBV25-1 and TRBJ2-6; 7 bases fit TRBD1. Trimming cost V 5 bases and J 2 bases; bases outside gene matches: 6. CDR1 is MGHDK, CDR2 SYGVNS, per germline. The CDR3 contains 16 residues. The full variable domain, with the rest looked up from reference TRBV25-1 and TRBJ2-6, is EADIYQTPRYLVIGTGKKITLECSQTMGHDKMYWYQQDPGMELHLIHYSYGVNSTEKGDLSSESTVSRIRTEHFPLTLESARPSHTSQYLCASSNKGGAGANVLTFGAGSRLTVL.